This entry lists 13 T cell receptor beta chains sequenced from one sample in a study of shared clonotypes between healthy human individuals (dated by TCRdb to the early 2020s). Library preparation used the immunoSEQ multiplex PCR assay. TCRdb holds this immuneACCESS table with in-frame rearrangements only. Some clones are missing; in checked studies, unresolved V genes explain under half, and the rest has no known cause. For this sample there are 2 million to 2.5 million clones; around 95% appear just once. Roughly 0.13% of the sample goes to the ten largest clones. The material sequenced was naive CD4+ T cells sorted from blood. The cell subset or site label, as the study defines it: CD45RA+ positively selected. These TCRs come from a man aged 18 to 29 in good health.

The CDR3 nucleotides are TGTGCCAGCAGGCGCCAGGGAGGCGAGACCCAGTACTTC. Its translation is CASRRQGGETQYF. The chain uses TRBV6-5 and TRBJ2-5; TRBD2 might be the D (6 bases). The CDR3 extends over 13 amino acids. Germline V lookup: CDR1 MNHEY, CDR2 SVGAGI. V was pared by 6 bases and J by 5 bases, with 13 bases between.

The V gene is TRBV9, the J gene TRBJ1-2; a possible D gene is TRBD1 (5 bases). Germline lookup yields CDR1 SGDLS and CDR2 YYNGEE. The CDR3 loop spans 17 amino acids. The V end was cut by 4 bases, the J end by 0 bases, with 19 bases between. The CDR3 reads CASSLHRDGGPNYGYTF. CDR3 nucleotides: TGTGCCAGCAGCCTCCACCGGGACGGAGGACCTAACTATGGCTACACCTTC.

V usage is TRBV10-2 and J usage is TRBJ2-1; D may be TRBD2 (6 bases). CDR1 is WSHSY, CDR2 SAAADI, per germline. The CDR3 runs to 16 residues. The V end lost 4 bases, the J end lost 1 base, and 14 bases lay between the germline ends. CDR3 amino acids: CASSALRDSSYNEQFF. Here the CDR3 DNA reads TGCGCCAGCAGTGCTTTAAGGGACTCATCCTACAATGAGCAGTTCTTC.

The CDR3 sequence: CASSLQGYGYGYTF. CDR3 bases: TGCGCCAGCAGCTTACAGGGGTATGGGTATGGCTACACCTTC. The chain employs TRBV5-1 and TRBJ1-2; TRBD1 agrees at 7 bases. The CDR3 sequence is 14 residues long. Trimming at V came to 2 bases and at J to 5 bases, leaving 6 bases not matched to a gene. The germline V gene encodes CDR1 SGHRS and CDR2 YFSETQ.

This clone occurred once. The CDR3 region is CASSATPMANVLTF. The CDR3 bases are TGTGCCAGCTCAGCCACTCCTATGGCCAACGTCCTGACTTTC. The chain employs TRBV18 and TRBJ2-6, with D hard to call. The germline gives CDR1 KGHSH, CDR2 LQKENI. V shed 5 bases and J shed 6 bases, with 11 bases lying between them. The CDR3 loop spans 14 amino acids. Combining the CDR3 with reference TRBV18 and TRBJ2-6 gives the whole variable domain NAGVMQNPRHLVRRRGQEARLRCSPMKGHSHVYWYRQLPEEGLKFMVYLQKENIIDESGMPKERFSAEFPKEGPSILRIQQVVRGDSAAYFCASSATPMANVLTFGAGSRLTVL.

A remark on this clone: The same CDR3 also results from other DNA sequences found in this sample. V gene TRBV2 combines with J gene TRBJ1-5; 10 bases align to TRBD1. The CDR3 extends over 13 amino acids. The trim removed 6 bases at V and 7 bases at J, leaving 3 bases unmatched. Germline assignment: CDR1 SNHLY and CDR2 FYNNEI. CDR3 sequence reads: CASRGQGDQPQHF. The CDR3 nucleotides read TGTGCCAGCAGAGGACAGGGGGACCAGCCCCAGCATTTT.

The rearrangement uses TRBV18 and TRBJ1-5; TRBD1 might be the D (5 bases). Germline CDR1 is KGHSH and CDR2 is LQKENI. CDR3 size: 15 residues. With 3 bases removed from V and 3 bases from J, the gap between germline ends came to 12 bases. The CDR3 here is CASSPQGDNNQPQHF. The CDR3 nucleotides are TGTGCCAGCTCACCGCAGGGCGACAACAATCAGCCCCAGCATTTT.

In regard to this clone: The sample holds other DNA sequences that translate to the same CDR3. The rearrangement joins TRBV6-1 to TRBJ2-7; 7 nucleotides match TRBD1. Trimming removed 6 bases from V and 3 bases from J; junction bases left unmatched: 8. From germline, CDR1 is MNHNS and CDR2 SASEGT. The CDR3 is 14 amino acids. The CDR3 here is CASRRQGLDYEQYF. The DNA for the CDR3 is TGTGCCAGCAGGAGACAGGGTCTTGACTACGAGCAGTACTTC.

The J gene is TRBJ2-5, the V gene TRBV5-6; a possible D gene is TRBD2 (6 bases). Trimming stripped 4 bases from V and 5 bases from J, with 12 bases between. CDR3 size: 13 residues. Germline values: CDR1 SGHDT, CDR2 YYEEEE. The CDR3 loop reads CASSRGLRETQYF. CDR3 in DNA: TGTGCCAGCAGCCGGGGGTTGAGGGAGACCCAGTACTTC.

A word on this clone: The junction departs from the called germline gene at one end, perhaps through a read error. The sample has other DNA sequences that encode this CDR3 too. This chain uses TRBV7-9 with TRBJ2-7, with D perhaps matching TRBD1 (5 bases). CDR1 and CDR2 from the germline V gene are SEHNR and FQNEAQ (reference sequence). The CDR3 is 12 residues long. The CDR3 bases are TGTGCTAGCAGCTTAGGGGCCTACGAGCAGTACTTC. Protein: CASSLGAYEQYF.

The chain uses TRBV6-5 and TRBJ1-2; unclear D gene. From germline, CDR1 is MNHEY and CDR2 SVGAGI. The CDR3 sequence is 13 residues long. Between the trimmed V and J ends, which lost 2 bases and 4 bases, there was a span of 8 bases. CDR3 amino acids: CASSYRSGYGYTF. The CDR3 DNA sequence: TGTGCCAGCAGTTACAGATCGGGCTATGGCTACACCTTC.

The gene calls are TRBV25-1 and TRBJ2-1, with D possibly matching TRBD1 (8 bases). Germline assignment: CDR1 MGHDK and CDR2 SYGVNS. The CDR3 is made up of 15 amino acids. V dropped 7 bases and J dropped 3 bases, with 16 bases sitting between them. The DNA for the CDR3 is TGTGCCAGCAAAACAGGGGGGGGCTTCTACAATGAGCAGTTCTTC. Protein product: CASKTGGGFYNEQFF.

CDR3 nucleotides: TGTGCCAGCAGCATAGGAAAGGGGAGGGTTAGCTATGGCTACACCTTC. Encoded protein: CASSIGKGRVSYGYTF. V and J are TRBV5-6 and TRBJ1-2, with D perhaps matching TRBD1 (5 bases). There are 16 residues in the CDR3. Trimming removed 4 bases at V and 4 bases at J, with 20 bases between. The V gene's germline CDR1 is SGHDT and CDR2 YYEEEE.